Listed below are T cell receptor beta chains from one sample, sequenced in a study of blood T cell repertoires in COVID-19. TCRdb's copy holds only in-frame clones and misses some; the assay was immunoSEQ multiplex PCR. The sample holds about 250,000 clones, around nine tenths seen once. Sample: peripheral blood. The source is an older woman who had recovered from COVID-19. Each CDR3 is given with its conserved first and last residue. A D gene is named only where the DNA matches it firmly. A row's size may be missing; if present it is once, few, many or a size class.

size: -; V: TRBV28; D: TRBD1; J: TRBJ1-5; CDR3: CASSSFGTGVGNQPQHF; DNA: TGTGCCAGCAGTTCTTTCGGGACAGGGGTAGGCAATCAGCCCCAGCATTTT
size: few; V: TRBV7-8; D: TRBD1; J: TRBJ1-5; CDR3: CASSLGPGKIQGWDNQPQHF; DNA: TGTGCCAGCAGCTTAGGACCGGGGAAAATACAGGGGTGGGACAATCAGCCCCAGCATTTT
size: -; V: TRBV3-1/TRBV3-2; D: -; J: TRBJ2-7; CDR3: CASSPNLYEQYF; DNA: TGTGCCAGCAGCCCGAACCTATACGAGCAGTACTTC
size: -; V: TRBV5-1; D: -; J: TRBJ2-7; CDR3: CASSIGGRRGPYEQYF; DNA: TGCGCCAGCAGCATTGGGGGGAGACGGGGCCCCTACGAGCAGTACTTC
size: -; V: TRBV4-1; D: -; J: TRBJ2-5; CDR3: CASSLGTRRPETQYF; DNA: TGCGCCAGCAGCCTCGGGACAAGAAGACCTGAGACCCAGTACTTC
size: -; V: TRBV5-1; D: TRBD1; J: TRBJ2-4; CDR3: CASSLPGQGNGAKNIQYF; DNA: TGCGCCAGCAGTCTCCCGGGACAGGGGAATGGAGCCAAAAACATTCAGTACTTC
size: -; V: TRBV28; D: TRBD2; J: TRBJ2-3; CDR3: CASSPYGLAGGGSTDTQYF; DNA: TGTGCCAGCAGTCCCTACGGACTAGCGGGGGGCGGGAGCACAGATACGCAGTATTTT
size: -; V: TRBV2; D: TRBD1; J: TRBJ1-5; CDR3: CASSEEGQGFRPQHF; DNA: TGTGCCAGCAGTGAAGAGGGACAGGGTTTTCGGCCCCAGCATTTT
size: few; V: TRBV3-1/TRBV3-2; D: -; J: TRBJ1-1; CDR3: CASSQDLVGVAFF; DNA: TGTGCCAGCAGCCAAGATCTGGTAGGGGTGGCTTTCTTT
size: -; V: TRBV28; D: TRBD1; J: TRBJ1-5; CDR3: CASTTTGRSNQPQHF; DNA: TGTGCCAGCACCACGACAGGGCGAAGCAATCAGCCCCAGCATTTT
size: -; V: TRBV7-9; D: -; J: TRBJ2-3; CDR3: CASSMRAGTSTDTQYF; DNA: TGTGCCAGCAGCATGCGAGCGGGTACTAGCACAGATACGCAGTATTTT
size: once; V: TRBV7-9; D: TRBD1; J: TRBJ1-1; CDR3: CASSLARTGGTEAFF; DNA: TGTGCCAGCAGCTTAGCCCGGACAGGGGGCACTGAAGCTTTCTTT
size: few; V: TRBV28; D: -; J: TRBJ2-3; CDR3: CASSFGLGFDYFTDTQYF; DNA: TGTGCCAGCAGTTTTGGCCTCGGCTTTGACTACTTCACAGATACGCAGTATTTT
size: -; V: TRBV3-1/TRBV3-2; D: -; J: TRBJ2-7; CDR3: CASSQYDSSYEQYF; DNA: TGTGCCAGCAGTCAATACGATAGCAGCTACGAGCAGTACTTC
size: -; V: TRBV15; D: -; J: TRBJ1-1; CDR3: CATSRPGAMNTEAFF; DNA: TGTGCCACCTCACGGCCAGGGGCGATGAACACTGAAGCTTTCTTT
size: -; V: TRBV6-4; D: -; J: TRBJ1-1; CDR3: CASRRGGMNTEAFF; DNA: TGTGCCAGCAGGAGGGGGGGTATGAACACTGAAGCTTTCTTT
size: -; V: TRBV4-3; D: -; J: TRBJ1-2; CDR3: CASSPQGQRGYTF; DNA: TGCGCCAGCAGCCCCCAAGGACAGAGGGGCTACACCTTC
size: -; V: TRBV19; D: TRBD1; J: TRBJ2-7; CDR3: CASSMGQGAEQYF; DNA: TGTGCCAGTAGTATGGGACAGGGGGCCGAGCAGTACTTC
size: -; V: TRBV2; D: -; J: TRBJ2-5; CDR3: CASSERLQPETQYF; DNA: TGTGCCAGCAGTGAAAGGTTACAGCCGGAGACCCAGTACTTC
size: -; V: TRBV5-6; D: -; J: TRBJ1-2; CDR3: CASSFEGSGAGKTNYGYTF; DNA: TGTGCCAGCAGCTTCGAGGGGTCAGGGGCAGGGAAAACTAACTATGGCTACACCTTC
size: once; V: TRBV2; D: -; J: TRBJ1-6; CDR3: CASSEATGNLHF; DNA: TGTGCCAGCAGTGAAGCCACAGGGAACCTCCACTTT
size: -; V: TRBV5-1; D: TRBD2; J: TRBJ2-1; CDR3: CASSPGGGGSTYNEQFF; DNA: TGCGCCAGCAGCCCCGGTGGCGGGGGGTCAACCTACAATGAGCAGTTCTTC
size: once; V: TRBV2; D: TRBD1; J: TRBJ2-2; CDR3: CASSTSGTGNTGELFF; DNA: TGTGCCAGCAGTACATCCGGGACAGGCAACACCGGGGAGCTGTTTTTT
size: few; V: TRBV27; D: -; J: TRBJ2-1; CDR3: CASSSRKQGDEQFF; DNA: TGTGCCAGCAGTTCCCGAAAACAGGGCGATGAGCAGTTCTTC
size: -; V: TRBV7-9; D: -; J: TRBJ2-1; CDR3: CASRRVEQFF; DNA: TGTGCCAGCAGGAGAGTAGAGCAGTTCTTC
size: many; V: TRBV7-3; D: TRBD1; J: TRBJ1-2; CDR3: CASSAQGARGYTF; DNA: TGTGCCAGCAGCGCACAGGGGGCGCGTGGCTACACCTTC